The 32 T cell receptor beta chains listed next were all sequenced from one sample in a study of cytomegalovirus exposure and HLA in healthy donors. Using immunoSEQ multiplex PCR, the repertoire was profiled, and TCRdb retains in-frame clones only, with some absent. The sample records 150,000 to 200,000 clones, around nine tenths being singletons. Specimen: PBMCs. The receptors were gathered from a woman in her twenties or thirties in good health and CMV-seronegative.

The V gene is TRBV4-1, the J gene TRBJ2-7; TRBD1 agrees at 9 bases. The CDR3 sequence is 14 residues long. The trim removed 3 bases at V and 5 bases at J, leaving 5 bases unmatched. Germline CDR1 reads MGHRA; CDR2 reads YSYEKL. DNA for the CDR3: TGCGCCAGCAGCCAGCCCGGGACAGGGAACGAGCAGTACTTC. Amino acids: CASSQPGTGNEQYF.

The chain combines TRBV5-1 with TRBJ2-7; TRBD2 might be the D (6 bases). The V end lost 0 bases, the J end lost 3 bases, and 13 bases lay between the germline ends. The CDR3 spans 15 residues. Per the germline V gene, CDR1 is SGHRS and CDR2 is YFSETQ. CDR3 nucleotides: TGCGCCAGCAGCTTGGAACCTAGCGTCAGCTACGAGCAGTACTTC. It specifies CASSLEPSVSYEQYF.

This chain joins TRBV2 and TRBJ2-3, with TRBD1 as a possible D gene (6 bases). The CDR3 is made up of 17 amino acids. V lost 6 bases and J 0 bases, leaving 19 bases between the germline ends. CDR1 and CDR2 (germline): SNHLY, FYNNEI. CDR3 coding DNA: TGTGCCAGCAGCGGGCCCGGGACAAGCTATAGCACAGATACGCAGTATTTT. This sequence encodes CASSGPGTSYSTDTQYF. The variable domain in full, with the rest retrieved from reference TRBV2 and TRBJ2-3, is EPEVTQTPSHQVTQMGQEVILRCVPISNHLYFYWYRQILGQKVEFLVSFYNNEISEKSEIFDDQFSVERPDGSNFTLKIRSTKLEDSAMYFCASSGPGTSYSTDTQYFGPGTRLTVL.

The chain has TRBV25-1 and TRBJ2-1; maybe TRBD2 (5 bases). Germline V gene sequence: CDR1 MGHDK, CDR2 SYGVNS. V lost 4 bases, J lost 9 bases, and 13 bases lay in between. CDR3 length: 13 residues. The DNA of the CDR3 is TGTGCCAGCAGTGCGAGAAGCCGGGGTGAGCAGTTCTTC. Its translation is CASSARSRGEQFF.

This chain connects TRBV4-1 to TRBJ1-5, with a weak D call TRBD1 (5 bases). The V gene's germline CDR1 is MGHRA and CDR2 YSYEKL. The CDR3 sequence is 14 residues long. Trimming removed 4 bases from V and 7 bases from J, with 14 bases in between. The CDR3 coding sequence is TGCGCCAGCAGCCGCGGGACGGCCGGACAGCCCCAGCATTTT. This encodes CASSRGTAGQPQHF.

This rearrangement joins TRBV14 to TRBJ1-6; D may be TRBD1 (5 bases). Germline values: CDR1 SGHDN, CDR2 FVKESK. This CDR3 has 15 residues. Trimming pared 8 bases from V and 7 bases from J, leaving 18 bases between. CDR3 bases: TGTGCCAGCGGACCCTTGCCAGGGATCAATTCACCCCTCCACTTT. Translated: CASGPLPGINSPLHF. Looking up the rest from reference TRBV14 and TRBJ1-6 gives the full variable domain: EAGVTQFPSHSVIEKGQTVTLRCDPISGHDNLYWYRRVMGKEIKFLLHFVKESKQDESGMPNNRFLAERTGGTYSTLKVQPAELEDSGVYFCASGPLPGINSPLHFGNGTRLTVT.

The chain carries TRBV29-1 and TRBJ1-1, with D uncertain. CDR3 length equals 14 residues. Trimming took 1 base from V and 1 from J, leaving 10 bases between them. The germline CDR1 and CDR2 sequences are SQVTM and ANQGSEA. The CDR3 DNA is TGCAGCGTTGAAGTACGCGGCAGGAACACTGAAGCTTTCTTT. It yields the protein CSVEVRGRNTEAFF. The variable domain in full, with the rest retrieved from reference TRBV29-1 and TRBJ1-1, is SAVISQKPSRDICQRGTSLTIQCQVDSQVTMMFWYRQQPGQSLTLIATANQGSEATYESGFVIDKFPISRPNLTFSTLTVSNMSPEDSSIYLCSVEVRGRNTEAFFGQGTRLTVV.

This clone has only a few counts. The V gene is TRBV6-1, the J gene TRBJ2-7; D perhaps matches TRBD1 (6 bases). The V and J ends lost 7 bases and 2 bases respectively, with 15 bases between them. CDR3 length: 14 amino acids. CDR1 and CDR2 from the germline V gene are MNHNS and SASEGT. The CDR3 bases are TGTGCCAGCACCGAGACAGGCTTTCCCTACGAGCAGTACTTC. It encodes CASTETGFPYEQYF.

This chain uses TRBV29-1 with TRBJ2-3; 8 nucleotides agree with TRBD1. From germline, CDR1 is SQVTM and CDR2 ANQGSEA. V lost 7 bases and J lost 5; bases outside the gene matches: 8. The CDR3 consists of 13 residues. CDR3 region: CSGGQALGDTQYF. The CDR3 DNA reads TGCAGCGGGGGACAGGCTCTCGGAGATACGCAGTATTTT.

V and J are TRBV27 and TRBJ2-7, with 10 positions matching TRBD1. The CDR3 length is 15 residues. V shed 5 bases, J shed 4 bases, and the junction held 8 bases outside the gene matches. CDR1 MNHEY and CDR2 SMNVEV come from the germline V gene (reference sequence). The CDR3 nucleotides are TGTGCCAGCAGTCCTAACGGACAGGGGGGTTACGAGCAGTACTTC. It encodes CASSPNGQGGYEQYF.

The chain is built from TRBV6-5 and TRBJ2-7; TRBD2 is a possible D gene (6 bases). CDR3 length equals 11 residues. Looked up from germline, CDR1 is MNHEY and CDR2 is SVGAGI. The germline V and J ends were trimmed by 2 bases and 10 bases, with 9 bases remaining between them. CDR3 in amino acids: CASSYRGYQYF. CDR3 sequence (DNA): TGTGCCAGCAGTTACCGGGGGTACCAGTACTTC.

The V and J genes are TRBV6-5 and TRBJ2-5; 9 bases map to TRBD1. The germline gives CDR1 MNHEY, CDR2 SVGAGI. CDR3 length equals 13 residues. Trimming took 6 bases from V and 5 from J; bases not matched to a gene: 4. In nucleotides, the CDR3 is TGTGCCAGCAGAACAGGGGGCAAGGAGACCCAGTACTTC. It specifies CASRTGGKETQYF.

The chain is built from TRBV2 and TRBJ2-1, with D maybe TRBD1 (6 bases). Germline values: CDR1 SNHLY, CDR2 FYNNEI. The V end lost 4 bases, the J end lost 5 bases, and 9 bases lay between the germline ends. The CDR3 runs to 13 residues. DNA for the CDR3: TGTGCCAGCAGTGGAACAGGGAACAATGAGCAGTTCTTC. Residues: CASSGTGNNEQFF.

The chain links TRBV10-3 to TRBJ2-7; TRBD1 matches at 10 bases. Germline values: CDR1 ENHRY, CDR2 SYGVKD. After removal of 6 bases from V and 1 base from J, the junction contained 6 bases not matched to a gene. The CDR3 has 15 amino acids. This chain's CDR3 is CAIRGTGEGSYEQYF. For the CDR3, the DNA is TGTGCCATCAGGGGGACAGGGGAGGGATCCTACGAGCAGTACTTC.

The chain employs TRBV6-1 and TRBJ2-1; the match to TRBD2 covers 7 bases. Germline trimming cut 7 bases from V and 4 bases from J; bases unmatched to any gene: 10. The CDR3 covers 15 residues. The germline V gene encodes CDR1 MNHNS and CDR2 SASEGT. CDR3 in DNA: TGTGCCAGCAAATTAACCGGGGGGATTTACAATGAGCAGTTCTTC. It codes for CASKLTGGIYNEQFF.

The V and J genes are TRBV4-3 and TRBJ1-2; 9 nucleotides align to TRBD1. Per the germline V gene, CDR1 is LGHNA and CDR2 is YSLEER. The CDR3 consists of 18 residues. The V gene end was trimmed by 3 bases and the J gene end by 1 base; junction bases not matched to a gene: 12. The CDR3 sequence: CASSQNAGTGLLNYGYTF. The CDR3 bases are TGCGCCAGCAGCCAGAACGCCGGGACAGGGCTTCTTAACTATGGCTACACCTTC.

The V gene is TRBV4-1, the J gene TRBJ1-1; D ambiguous. The CDR3 totals 15 residues. V shed 1 base and J shed 3 bases, with 12 bases lying between them. Germline lookup yields CDR1 MGHRA and CDR2 YSYEKL. The CDR3 region is CASSQGSRKDTEAFF. CDR3 DNA sequence: TGCGCCAGCAGCCAAGGGTCCAGGAAGGACACTGAAGCTTTCTTT.

A note on this clone: Sequence at one end of the junction differs from germline and may be a read error. The DNA of the CDR3 is TGTGCCTGGAGTGTTCTCAGCGGGGGACACCAACAGACCCAGTACTTC. This encodes CAWSVLSGGHQQTQYF. This chain joins TRBV30 and TRBJ2-5, with TRBD2 matching 8 bases. In germline, CDR1 is GTSNPN, CDR2 SVGIG (reference sequence). The CDR3 has 16 amino acids.

This chain joins TRBV9 and TRBJ2-5; D is unresolved. The CDR3 covers 16 residues. V was cut by 6 bases and J by 1 base, with 19 bases left in between. Germline V gene data show CDR1 as SGDLS and CDR2 as YYNGEE. The CDR3 DNA follows: TGTGCCAGCACCGCCACCGGCAGCGCCTTCCAAGAGACCCAGTACTTC. This encodes CASTATGSAFQETQYF.

Remarks on this clone: Other DNA sequences in the sample encode the same CDR3. CDR3 DNA sequence: TGTGCCAGCAGTGAGATTAGTAGCAATCAGCCCCAGCATTTT. Protein sequence: CASSEISSNQPQHF. This chain connects TRBV2 to TRBJ1-5; D is unclear. Per germline, CDR1 SNHLY and CDR2 FYNNEI. The CDR3 runs to 14 residues. V lost 3 bases to trimming and J lost 0 bases, with 6 bases between them. Variable domain in full (rest from reference TRBV2 and TRBJ1-5): EPEVTQTPSHQVTQMGQEVILRCVPISNHLYFYWYRQILGQKVEFLVSFYNNEISEKSEIFDDQFSVERPDGSNFTLKIRSTKLEDSAMYFCASSEISSNQPQHFGDGTRLSIL.

The chain couples TRBV7-8 to TRBJ1-2; 11 positions match TRBD1. The CDR3 runs 13 residues. The V gene end was trimmed by 3 bases and the J gene end by 7 bases; junction bases not matched to a gene: 1. Germline values: CDR1 SGHVS, CDR2 FQNEAQ. The CDR3 region has the DNA TGTGCCAGCAGCTTCGGGACAGGGGGTGGCTACACCTTC. Encoded protein: CASSFGTGGGYTF.

Here the CDR3 DNA reads TGTGCCAGCAGTCCAGCCCACGGGGAGCATGGCTACACCTTC. It translates to CASSPAHGEHGYTF. This rearrangement joins TRBV2 to TRBJ1-2, with unresolved D. The CDR3 is 14 residues long. V was trimmed by 5 bases and J by 6 bases, leaving 16 bases between them. Per the germline V gene, CDR1 is SNHLY and CDR2 is FYNNEI.

The chain employs TRBV7-9 and TRBJ2-7; 9 nucleotides line up with TRBD1. Per germline, CDR1 SEHNR and CDR2 FQNEAQ (reference sequence). The ends lost 1 base at V and 3 bases at J; junction bases unmatched: 4. CDR3 size: 15 residues. The CDR3 nucleotides are TGTGCCAGCAGCTTAGGGGGACAGGGCTACTACGAGCAGTACTTC. This translates into CASSLGGQGYYEQYF.

V usage is TRBV13 and J usage is TRBJ1-1; D is perhaps TRBD1 (5 bases). The CDR3 sequence is 14 residues long. The V gene lost 2 bases and the J gene lost 2 bases, with 9 bases spanning the gap. Germline CDR1 PRHDT, CDR2 FYEKMQ (reference sequence). The CDR3 reads CASSLLGVNTEAFF. The CDR3, as DNA: TGTGCCAGCAGCTTATTAGGGGTTAACACTGAAGCTTTCTTT.

The chain carries TRBV6-6 and TRBJ2-2; D remains unclear. The V gene's germline CDR1 is MNHNY and CDR2 SVGAGI (reference sequence). The ends were cut back, 6 bases at V and 5 bases at J, with 10 bases in the middle. The CDR3 length is 13 residues. CDR3 region: CASSPERTGELFF. The CDR3 DNA follows: TGTGCCAGCAGCCCCGAACGGACCGGGGAGCTGTTTTTT.

The chain links TRBV9 to TRBJ2-1, with a possible D match to TRBD2 (5 bases). The ends were cut back, 0 bases at V and 5 bases at J, with 9 bases in the middle. Looked up from germline, CDR1 is SGDLS and CDR2 is YYNGEE. The CDR3 has 14 amino acids. The CDR3 nucleotides read TGTGCCAGCAGCGTAGGCGGGCCGGACAATGAGCAGTTCTTC. It codes for CASSVGGPDNEQFF.

The chain carries TRBV27 and TRBJ1-1; 7 nucleotides line up with TRBD1. This CDR3 contains 17 residues. V lost 5 bases and J lost 3; bases outside the gene matches: 15. The V gene's germline CDR1 is MNHEY and CDR2 SMNVEV (reference sequence). CDR3 protein: CASSPLGRQGWDTEAFF. CDR3 coding DNA: TGTGCCAGCAGTCCCCTCGGACGACAGGGTTGGGACACTGAAGCTTTCTTT.

The chain combines TRBV4-1 with TRBJ1-6; D possibly corresponds to TRBD1 (5 bases). Germline CDR1 reads MGHRA; CDR2 reads YSYEKL. There are 13 residues in the CDR3. With 4 bases removed from V and 6 bases from J, the gap between germline ends came to 7 bases. The CDR3 region is CASSPGPNSPLHF. CDR3 DNA sequence: TGCGCCAGCAGCCCAGGGCCTAATTCACCCCTCCACTTT.

This chain uses TRBV10-3 with TRBJ2-3; the D gene is possibly TRBD2 (6 bases). Germline loops: CDR1 ENHRY, CDR2 SYGVKD. Trimming took 2 bases from V and 0 from J, leaving 15 bases between them. The length of the CDR3 is 17 residues. CDR3 protein: CAISEGTSQPSTDTQYF. The CDR3 nucleotides read TGTGCCATCAGTGAGGGGACTTCTCAACCTAGCACAGATACGCAGTATTTT.

The J gene is TRBJ2-3, the V gene TRBV4-2; 8 bases match TRBD2. The CDR3 is 16 amino acids. Trimming cost V 5 bases and J 8 bases; bases outside gene matches: 15. The germline gives CDR1 LGHNA, CDR2 YNFKEQ. The CDR3 nucleotides are TGTGCCAGCAGCAAGGTTGGGACTAGGGGCTTGGTTACGCAGTATTTT. This encodes CASSKVGTRGLVTQYF.

V is TRBV7-9 and J is TRBJ1-5; TRBD1 aligns across 8 bases. The CDR3 is 15 amino acids. The ends lost 5 bases at V and 3 bases at J; junction bases unmatched: 6. In germline, CDR1 is SEHNR, CDR2 FQNEAQ (reference sequence). The CDR3 nucleotides are TGTGCCAGCAGCGAGACAGGGGACGACAATCAGCCCCAGCATTTT. Its translation is CASSETGDDNQPQHF.

V and J are TRBV10-3 and TRBJ2-5; perhaps TRBD1 as D (6 bases). CDR1 and CDR2 (germline): ENHRY, SYGVKD. The ends were cut back, 2 bases at V and 2 bases at J, with 12 bases in the middle. The CDR3 extends over 15 amino acids. The CDR3 DNA reads as TGTGCCATCAGTGAGACCGGGACAAGGCAAGAGACCCAGTACTTC. Residues: CAISETGTRQETQYF.